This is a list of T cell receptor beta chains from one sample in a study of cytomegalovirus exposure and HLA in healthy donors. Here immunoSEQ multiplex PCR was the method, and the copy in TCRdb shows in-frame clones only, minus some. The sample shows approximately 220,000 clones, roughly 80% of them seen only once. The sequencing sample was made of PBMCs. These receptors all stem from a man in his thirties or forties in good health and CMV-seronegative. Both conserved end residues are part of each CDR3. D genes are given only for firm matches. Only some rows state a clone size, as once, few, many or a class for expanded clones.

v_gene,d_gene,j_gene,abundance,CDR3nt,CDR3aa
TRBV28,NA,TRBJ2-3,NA,TGTGCCAGCAGCCAGAAGGGGCTCAGCACAGATACGCAGTATTTT,CASSQKGLSTDTQYF
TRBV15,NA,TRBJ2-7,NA,TGTGCCACCAGCGGCGACGGAGGCTACGAGCAGTACTTC,CATSGDGGYEQYF
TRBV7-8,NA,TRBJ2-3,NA,TGTGCCAGCAGCTTAGGCAGGGGATTCATAGATACGCAGTATTTT,CASSLGRGFIDTQYF
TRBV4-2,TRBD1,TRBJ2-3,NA,TGTGCCAGCAGCCAAATCGGGACAGGGTCTAACCCAGATACGCAGTATTTT,CASSQIGTGSNPDTQYF
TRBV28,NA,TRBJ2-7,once,TGTGCCAGCAGTCGCAATCCGGGTTACGAGCAGTACTTC,CASSRNPGYEQYF
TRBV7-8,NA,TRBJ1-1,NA,TGTGCCAGCAGCTTAAGGGACAACATGAACACTGAAGCTTTCTTT,CASSLRDNMNTEAFF
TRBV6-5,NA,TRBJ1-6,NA,TGTGCCCGAAGTGGGGGGGCAGTGCTCTCACCCCTCCACTTT,CARSGGAVLSPLHF
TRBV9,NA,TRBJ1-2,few,TGTGCCAGCAGCGTACTCCCGGGGGGCGACTATGGCTACACCTTC,CASSVLPGGDYGYTF
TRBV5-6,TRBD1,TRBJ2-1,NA,TGTGCCAGCAGCTTGGGGCCAGGGGGCCACAATGAGCAGTTCTTC,CASSLGPGGHNEQFF
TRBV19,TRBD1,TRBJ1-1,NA,TGTGCCAGCATGAGGACAGGGAGGGCGATTTTGAACACTGAAGCTTTCTTT,CASMRTGRAILNTEAFF
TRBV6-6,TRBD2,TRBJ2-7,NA,TGTGCCAGCAGTTCATCTACTAGCGGGGACTACGAGCAGTACTTC,CASSSSTSGDYEQYF
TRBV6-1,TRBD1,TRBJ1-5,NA,TGTGCCAGCAGTGAAGGGACAGGGGGCGTTAATCAGCCCCAGCATTTT,CASSEGTGGVNQPQHF
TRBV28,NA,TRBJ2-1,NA,TGTGCCAGCAGTTTCTCCCTTGAGCAGTTCTTC,CASSFSLEQFF
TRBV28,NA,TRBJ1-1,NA,TGTGCCAGCAGTTTCCACAGGTCCACTGAAGCTTTCTTT,CASSFHRSTEAFF
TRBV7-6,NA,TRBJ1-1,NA,TGTGCCAGCAGCTTACGGGGGGCGCATGGGGACACTGAAGCTTTCTTT,CASSLRGAHGDTEAFF
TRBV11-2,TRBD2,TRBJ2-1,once,TGTGCCAGCAGCTTAGGCAGCGGGGGCGGCGCCTACAATGAGCAGTTCTTC,CASSLGSGGGAYNEQFF
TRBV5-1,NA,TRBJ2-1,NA,TGCGCCAGCAGGCAATCCGGGATCCATCCTGACAATGAGCAGTTCTTC,CASRQSGIHPDNEQFF
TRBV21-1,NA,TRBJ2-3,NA,TGTGCCAGCACCCTCCCGGCGGGGGGGCAAAAAGATACGCAGTATTTT,CASTLPAGGQKDTQYF
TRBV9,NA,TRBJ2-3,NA,TGTGCCAGCAGCCCTCGGGTTACCACAGATACGCAGTATTTT,CASSPRVTTDTQYF
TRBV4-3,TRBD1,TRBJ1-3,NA,TGCGCCAGCAGCCAGGCAGACAGGGACCCTGGAAACACCATATATTTT,CASSQADRDPGNTIYF
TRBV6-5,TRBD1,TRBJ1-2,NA,TGTGCCAGCAGATCCGGGACAGGAAAAAATCACTTC,CASRSGTGKNHF
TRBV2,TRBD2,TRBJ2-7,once,TGTGCCAGCAGTGCACAGCGGGGTAGGTCCTACGAGCAGTACTTC,CASSAQRGRSYEQYF
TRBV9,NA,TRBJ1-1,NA,TGTGCCAGCAGCGTGGGAATGGGGGCGAACACTGAAGCTTTCTTT,CASSVGMGANTEAFF
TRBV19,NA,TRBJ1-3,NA,TGTGCCAGTAAGGAGACAGGCGGCGTGTCTGGAAACACCATATATTTT,CASKETGGVSGNTIYF